The 2 T cell receptor beta chains listed next were all sequenced from one sample in a study of blood T cells in healthy people across ages. Combining a sample-barcoded 5' primer with a J-beta primer mix, a second PCR ran for about 6 to 12 cycles. One entry per CDR3 protein results from TCRdb running MiXCR on the 5' RACE reads. The sample carries hundreds of thousands of distinct CDR3 sequences, 20% to 30% recorded once. The sample was also reused in another study, on T cells of mothers and their children.

The sequenced sample consisted of blood. These TCRs come from a boy younger than 18 in good health.

V gene TRBV28 combines with J gene TRBJ2-6; the D gene is possibly TRBD1 (6 bases). The CDR3 totals 17 residues. Germline V gene data show CDR1 as MDHEN and CDR2 as SYDVKM. V lost 6 bases to trimming and J lost 0 bases, with 15 bases between them. DNA for the CDR3: TGTGCCAGCAGGTCTAGGGACACACGCTCTGGGGCCAACGTCCTGACTTTC. This sequence encodes CASRSRDTRSGANVLTF.

Notes on this clonotype: At one end the junction does not follow the germline gene, possibly because of a read error. V gene TRBV16 combines with J gene TRBJ2-5, with a tentative D call TRBD1 (6 bases). The end of the DNA fits TRBJ2-7 better, so the J call may be wrong. Germline values: CDR1 KGHSY, CDR2 FQNENV. The CDR3 has 16 amino acids. The CDR3 loop reads CASGQPWTASSYEQYF. DNA of the CDR3: TGTGCCAGCGGCCAACCCTGGACAGCTAGCTCCTACGAGCAGTACTTC.